This T cell receptor (beta chain) was observed in a study of cytomegalovirus exposure and HLA in healthy donors. For the study at large: About 85 million unique TCRs from HLA-typed donors were held in an early release of data. Study-wide points: Later analysis identified a missense DCLRE1C variant that was linked to TCR beta V- and J-gene trimming.

Germline V gives CDR1 LNHDA, CDR2 SQIVND (reference sequence). Trimming stripped 3 bases from V and 3 bases from J, with 14 bases between. The CDR3 has 15 residues. 13 Jbeta primers and 60 Vbeta primers were used for the PCR. Data came from immunoSEQ multiplex PCR; TCRdb stores just in-frame clones and leaves some out. The sample lists 90,000 to 150,000 clones, about 70% occurring once. This clone was counted a few times. Antigen specificity is unknown. The chain uses TRBV19 and TRBJ1-2; D is unclear. The receptor was derived from a middle-aged woman in good health and CMV-seropositive. The sample was PBMCs. The CDR3 protein is CASSMAGGPDYGYTF. The CDR3 region has the DNA TGTGCCAGTAGTATGGCGGGAGGCCCCGACTATGGCTACACCTTC.